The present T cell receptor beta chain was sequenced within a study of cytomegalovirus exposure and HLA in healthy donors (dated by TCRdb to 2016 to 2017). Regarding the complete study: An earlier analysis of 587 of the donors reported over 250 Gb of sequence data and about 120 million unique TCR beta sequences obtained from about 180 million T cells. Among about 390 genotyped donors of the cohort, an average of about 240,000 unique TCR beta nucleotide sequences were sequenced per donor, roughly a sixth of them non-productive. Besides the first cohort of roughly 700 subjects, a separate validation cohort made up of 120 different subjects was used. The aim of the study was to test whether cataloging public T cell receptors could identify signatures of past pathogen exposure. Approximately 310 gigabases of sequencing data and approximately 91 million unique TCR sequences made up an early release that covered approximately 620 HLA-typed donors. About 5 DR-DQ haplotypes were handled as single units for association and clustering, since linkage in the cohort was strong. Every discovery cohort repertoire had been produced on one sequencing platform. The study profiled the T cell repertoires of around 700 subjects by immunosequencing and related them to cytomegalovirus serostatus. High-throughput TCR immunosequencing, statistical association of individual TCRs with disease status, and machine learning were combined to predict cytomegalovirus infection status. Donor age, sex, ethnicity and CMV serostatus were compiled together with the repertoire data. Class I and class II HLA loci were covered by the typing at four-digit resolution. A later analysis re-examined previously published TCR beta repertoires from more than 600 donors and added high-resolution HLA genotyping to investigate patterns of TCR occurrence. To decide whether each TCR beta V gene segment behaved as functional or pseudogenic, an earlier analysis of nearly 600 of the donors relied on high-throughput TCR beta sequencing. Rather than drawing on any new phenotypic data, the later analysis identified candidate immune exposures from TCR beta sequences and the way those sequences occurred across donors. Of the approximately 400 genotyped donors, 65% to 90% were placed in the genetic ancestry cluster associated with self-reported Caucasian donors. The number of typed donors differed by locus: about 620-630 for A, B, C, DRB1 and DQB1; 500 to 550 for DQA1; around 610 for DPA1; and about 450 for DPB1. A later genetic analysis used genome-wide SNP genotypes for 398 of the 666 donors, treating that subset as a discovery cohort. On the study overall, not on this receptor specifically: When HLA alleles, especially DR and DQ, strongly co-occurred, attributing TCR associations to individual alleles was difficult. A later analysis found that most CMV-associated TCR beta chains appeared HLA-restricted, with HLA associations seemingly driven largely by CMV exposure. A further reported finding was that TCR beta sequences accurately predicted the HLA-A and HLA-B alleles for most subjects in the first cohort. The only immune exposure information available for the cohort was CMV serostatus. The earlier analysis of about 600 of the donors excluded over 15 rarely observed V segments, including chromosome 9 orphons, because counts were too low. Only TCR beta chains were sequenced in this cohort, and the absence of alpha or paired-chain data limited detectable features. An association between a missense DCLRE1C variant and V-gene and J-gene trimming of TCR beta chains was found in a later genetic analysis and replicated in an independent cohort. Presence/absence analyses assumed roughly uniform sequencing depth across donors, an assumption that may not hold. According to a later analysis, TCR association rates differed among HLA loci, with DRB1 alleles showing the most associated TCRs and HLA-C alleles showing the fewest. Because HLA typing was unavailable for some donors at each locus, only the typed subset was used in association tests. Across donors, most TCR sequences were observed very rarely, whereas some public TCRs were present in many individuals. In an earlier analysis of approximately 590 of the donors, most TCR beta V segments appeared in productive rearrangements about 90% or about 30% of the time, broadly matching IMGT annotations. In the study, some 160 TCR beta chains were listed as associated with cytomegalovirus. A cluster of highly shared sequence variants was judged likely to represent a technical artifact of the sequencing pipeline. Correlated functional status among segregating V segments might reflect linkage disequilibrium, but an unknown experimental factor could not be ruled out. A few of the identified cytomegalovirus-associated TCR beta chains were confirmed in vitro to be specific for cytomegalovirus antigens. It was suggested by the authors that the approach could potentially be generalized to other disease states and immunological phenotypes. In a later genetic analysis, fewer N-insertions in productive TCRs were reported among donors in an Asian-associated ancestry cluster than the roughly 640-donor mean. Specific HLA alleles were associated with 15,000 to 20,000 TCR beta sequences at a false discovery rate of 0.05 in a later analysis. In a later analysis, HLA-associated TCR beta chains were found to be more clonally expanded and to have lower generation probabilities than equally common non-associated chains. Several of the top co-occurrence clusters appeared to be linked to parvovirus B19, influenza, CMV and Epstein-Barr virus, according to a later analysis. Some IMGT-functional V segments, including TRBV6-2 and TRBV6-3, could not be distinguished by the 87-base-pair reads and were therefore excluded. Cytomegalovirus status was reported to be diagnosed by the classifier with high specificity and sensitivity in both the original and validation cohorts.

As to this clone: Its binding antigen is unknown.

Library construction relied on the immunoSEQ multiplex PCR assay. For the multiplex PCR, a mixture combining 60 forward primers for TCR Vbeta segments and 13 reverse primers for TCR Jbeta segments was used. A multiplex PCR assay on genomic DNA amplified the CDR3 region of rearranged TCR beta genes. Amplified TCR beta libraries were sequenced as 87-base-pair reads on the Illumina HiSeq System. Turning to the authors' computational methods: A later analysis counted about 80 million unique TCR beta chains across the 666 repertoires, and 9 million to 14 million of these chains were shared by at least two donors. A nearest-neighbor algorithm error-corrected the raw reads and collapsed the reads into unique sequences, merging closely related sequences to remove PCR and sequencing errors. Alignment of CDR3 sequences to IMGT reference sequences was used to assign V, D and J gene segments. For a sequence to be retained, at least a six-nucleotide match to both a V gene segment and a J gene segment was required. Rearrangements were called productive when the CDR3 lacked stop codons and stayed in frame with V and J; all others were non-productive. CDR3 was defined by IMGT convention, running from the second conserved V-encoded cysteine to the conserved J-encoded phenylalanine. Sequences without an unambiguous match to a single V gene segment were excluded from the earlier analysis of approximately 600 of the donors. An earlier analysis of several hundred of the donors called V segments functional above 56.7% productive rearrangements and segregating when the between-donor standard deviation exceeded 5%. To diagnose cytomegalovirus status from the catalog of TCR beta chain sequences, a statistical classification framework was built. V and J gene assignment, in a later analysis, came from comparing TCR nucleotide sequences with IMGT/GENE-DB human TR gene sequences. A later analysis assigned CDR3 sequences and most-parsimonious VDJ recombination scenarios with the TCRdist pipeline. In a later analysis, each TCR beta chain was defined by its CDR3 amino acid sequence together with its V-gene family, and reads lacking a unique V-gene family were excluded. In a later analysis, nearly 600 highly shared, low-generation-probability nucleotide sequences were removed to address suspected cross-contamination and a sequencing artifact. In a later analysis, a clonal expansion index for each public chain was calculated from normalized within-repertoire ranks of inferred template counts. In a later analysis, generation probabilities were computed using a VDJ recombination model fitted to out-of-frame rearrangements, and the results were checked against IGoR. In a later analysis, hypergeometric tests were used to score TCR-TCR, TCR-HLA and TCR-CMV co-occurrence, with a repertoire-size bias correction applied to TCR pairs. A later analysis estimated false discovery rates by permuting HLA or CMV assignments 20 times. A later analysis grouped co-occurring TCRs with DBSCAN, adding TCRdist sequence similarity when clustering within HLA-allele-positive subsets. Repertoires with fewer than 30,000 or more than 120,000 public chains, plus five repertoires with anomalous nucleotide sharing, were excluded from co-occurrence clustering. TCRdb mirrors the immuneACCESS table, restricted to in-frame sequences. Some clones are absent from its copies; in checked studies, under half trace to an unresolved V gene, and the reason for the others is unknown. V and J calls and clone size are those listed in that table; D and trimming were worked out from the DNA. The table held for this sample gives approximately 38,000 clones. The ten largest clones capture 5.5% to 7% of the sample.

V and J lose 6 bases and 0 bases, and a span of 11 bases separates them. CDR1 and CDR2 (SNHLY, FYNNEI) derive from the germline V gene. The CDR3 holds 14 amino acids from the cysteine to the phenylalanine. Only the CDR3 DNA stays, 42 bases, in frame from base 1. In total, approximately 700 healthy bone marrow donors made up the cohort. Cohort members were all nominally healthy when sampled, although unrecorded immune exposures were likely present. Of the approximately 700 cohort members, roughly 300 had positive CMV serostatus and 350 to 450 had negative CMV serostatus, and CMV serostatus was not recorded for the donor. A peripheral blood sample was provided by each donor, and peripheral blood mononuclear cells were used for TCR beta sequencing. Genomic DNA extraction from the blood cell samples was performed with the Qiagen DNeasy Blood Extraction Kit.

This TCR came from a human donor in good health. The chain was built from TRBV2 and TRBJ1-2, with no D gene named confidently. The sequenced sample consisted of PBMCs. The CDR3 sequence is CASRPRLANYGYTF. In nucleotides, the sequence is TGTGCCAGCAGACCCCGGTTAGCTAACTATGGCTACACCTTC.